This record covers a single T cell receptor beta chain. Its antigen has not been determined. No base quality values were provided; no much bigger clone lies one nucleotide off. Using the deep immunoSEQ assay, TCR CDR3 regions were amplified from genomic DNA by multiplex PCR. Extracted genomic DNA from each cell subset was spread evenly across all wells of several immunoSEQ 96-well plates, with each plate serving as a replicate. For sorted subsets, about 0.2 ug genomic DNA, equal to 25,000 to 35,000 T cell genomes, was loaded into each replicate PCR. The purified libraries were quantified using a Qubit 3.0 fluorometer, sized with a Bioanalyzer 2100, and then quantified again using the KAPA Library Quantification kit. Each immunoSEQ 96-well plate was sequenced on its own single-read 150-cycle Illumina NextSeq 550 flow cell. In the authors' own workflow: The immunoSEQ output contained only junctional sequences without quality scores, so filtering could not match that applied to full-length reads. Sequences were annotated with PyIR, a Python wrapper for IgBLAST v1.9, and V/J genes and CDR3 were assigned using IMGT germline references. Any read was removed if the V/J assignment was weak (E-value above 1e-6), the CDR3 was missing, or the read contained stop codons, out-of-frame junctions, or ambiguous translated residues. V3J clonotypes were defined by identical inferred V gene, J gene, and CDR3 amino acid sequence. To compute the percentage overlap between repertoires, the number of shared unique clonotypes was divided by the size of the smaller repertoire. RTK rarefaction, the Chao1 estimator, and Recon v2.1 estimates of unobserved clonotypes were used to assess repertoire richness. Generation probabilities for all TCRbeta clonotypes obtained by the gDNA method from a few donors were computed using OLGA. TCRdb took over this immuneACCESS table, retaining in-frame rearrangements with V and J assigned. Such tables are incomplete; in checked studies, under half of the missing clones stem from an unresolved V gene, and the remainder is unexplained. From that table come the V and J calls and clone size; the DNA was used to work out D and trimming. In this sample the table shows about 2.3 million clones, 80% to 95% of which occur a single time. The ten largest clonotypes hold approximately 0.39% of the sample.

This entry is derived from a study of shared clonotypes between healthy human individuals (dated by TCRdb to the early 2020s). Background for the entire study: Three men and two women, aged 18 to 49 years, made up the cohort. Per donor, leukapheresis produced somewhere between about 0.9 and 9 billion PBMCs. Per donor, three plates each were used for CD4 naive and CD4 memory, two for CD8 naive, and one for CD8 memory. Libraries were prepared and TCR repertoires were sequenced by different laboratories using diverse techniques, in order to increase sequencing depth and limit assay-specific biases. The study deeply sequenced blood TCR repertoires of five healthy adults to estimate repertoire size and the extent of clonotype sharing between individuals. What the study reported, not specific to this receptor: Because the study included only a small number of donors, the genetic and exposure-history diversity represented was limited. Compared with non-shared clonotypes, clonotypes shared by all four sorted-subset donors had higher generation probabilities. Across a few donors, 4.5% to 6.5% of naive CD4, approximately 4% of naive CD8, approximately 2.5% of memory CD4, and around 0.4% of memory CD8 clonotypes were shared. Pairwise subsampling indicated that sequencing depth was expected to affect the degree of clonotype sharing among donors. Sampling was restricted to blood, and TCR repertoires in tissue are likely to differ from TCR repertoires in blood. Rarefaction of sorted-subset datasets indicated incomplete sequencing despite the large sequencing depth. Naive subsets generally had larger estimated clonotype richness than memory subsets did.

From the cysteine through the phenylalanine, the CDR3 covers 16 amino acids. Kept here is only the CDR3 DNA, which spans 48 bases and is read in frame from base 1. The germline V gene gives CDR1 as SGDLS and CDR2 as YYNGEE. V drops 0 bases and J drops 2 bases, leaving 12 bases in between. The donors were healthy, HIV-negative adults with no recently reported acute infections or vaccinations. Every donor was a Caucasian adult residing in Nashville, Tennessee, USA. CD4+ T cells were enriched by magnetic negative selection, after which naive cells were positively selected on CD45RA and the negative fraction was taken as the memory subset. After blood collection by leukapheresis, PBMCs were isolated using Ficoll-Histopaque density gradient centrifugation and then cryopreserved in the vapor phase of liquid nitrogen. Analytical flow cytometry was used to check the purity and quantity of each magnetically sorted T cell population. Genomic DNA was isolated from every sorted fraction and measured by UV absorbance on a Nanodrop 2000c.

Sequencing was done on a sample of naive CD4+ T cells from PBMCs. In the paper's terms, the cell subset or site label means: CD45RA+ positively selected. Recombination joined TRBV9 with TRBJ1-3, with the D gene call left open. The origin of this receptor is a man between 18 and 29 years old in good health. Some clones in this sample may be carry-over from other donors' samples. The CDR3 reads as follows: CASSVASYTPGNTIYF. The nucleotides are TGTGCCAGCAGCGTAGCGTCATACACCCCTGGAAACACCATATATTTT. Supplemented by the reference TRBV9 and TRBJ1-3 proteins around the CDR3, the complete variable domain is DSGVTQTPKHLITATGQRVTLRCSPRSGDLSVYWYQQSLDQGLQFLIQYYNGEERAKGNILERFSAQQFPDLHSELNLSSLELGDSALYFCASSVASYTPGNTIYFGEGSWLTVV.